A selection of T cell receptor beta chains follows, all from one sample in a study of regulatory T cells in long-lasting Graves disease. TCRdb fed the multiplex PCR reads into MiXCR, producing one record per CDR3 protein. The sample shows around 500,000 distinct CDR3 sequences, around 20% of them seen only once. The sample here was peripheral blood mononuclear cells (PBMCs), taken when the disease was refractory, from a patient treated with antithyroid drugs. Source of these receptors: a female donor with Graves disease. Each CDR3 is given with its conserved first and last residue. A D gene is named only where the DNA matches it firmly. Size is omitted from some rows. Given values are once, few, many or a class for expanded clones.

>.|TRBV6-2/TRBV6-3|.|TRBJ2-7
CASSYPNDVDEQYF
TGTGCCAGCAGTTACCCCAATGATGTGGACGAGCAGTACTTC
>.|TRBV19|.|TRBJ2-2
CASSMVVGELFF
TGTGCCAGTAGTATGGTGGTCGGGGAGCTGTTTTTT
>.|TRBV11-2|.|TRBJ1-3
CASSSQSRSYWGTGNTIYF
TGTGCCAGCAGCTCACAGAGTAGGTCCTATTGGGGCACTGGAAACACCATATATTTT
>.|TRBV3-1|.|TRBJ1-2
CASSLSLSGYGYTF
TGTGCCAGCAGCCTCTCGCTAAGTGGTTATGGCTACACCTTC
>.|TRBV11-3|.|TRBJ1-1
CAGSSGHRRYDTEAFF
TGTGCCGGCAGCTCGGGACACCGGCGGTATGACACTGAAGCTTTCTTT
>.|TRBV2|many|TRBJ1-1
CASYHPGNTEAFF
TGTGCCAGTTACCATCCAGGGAACACTGAAGCTTTCTTT
>.|TRBV19|few|TRBJ2-5
CASSIVIHRREETQYF
TGTGCCAGTAGTATAGTTATACACCGGAGAGAAGAGACCCAGTACTTC
>.|TRBV6-1|.|TRBJ1-1
CASTPRGLSGVNTEAFF
TGTGCCAGCACCCCCCGGGGCCTTTCTGGAGTGAACACTGAAGCTTTCTTT
>TRBD1|TRBV24-1|few|TRBJ1-1
CATSDHGTGETFF
TGTGCCACCAGTGACCATGGGACAGGCGAAACCTTCTTT
>.|TRBV11-2|many|TRBJ2-7
CASRVGPGTQSYEQYF
TGTGCCAGCAGGGTTGGGCCCGGGACACAGTCCTACGAGCAGTACTTC
>TRBD2|TRBV15|many|TRBJ2-7
CATSSSRDYPYEQYF
TGTGCCACCAGCAGTTCCCGGGACTACCCCTACGAGCAGTACTTC
>TRBD2|TRBV28|few|TRBJ2-7
CASSYETSGSEQYF
TGTGCCAGCAGTTACGAAACTAGCGGGAGCGAGCAGTACTTC
>.|TRBV2|many|TRBJ2-4
CASSEARSRNIQYF
TGTGCCAGCAGTGAAGCGCGGTCGCGGAACATTCAGTACTTC
>.|TRBV20-1|few|TRBJ1-1
CSASLRNTEAFF
TGCAGTGCTAGTCTGCGGAACACTGAAGCTTTCTTT
>.|TRBV7-2|.|TRBJ2-5
CASSLDSRTQETQYF
TGTGCCAGCAGCTTAGATTCCCGGACCCAAGAGACCCAGTACTTC
>.|TRBV6-1|.|TRBJ2-6
CASSILAVGANVLTF
TGTGCCAGCAGCATATTAGCGGTTGGGGCCAACGTCCTGACTTTC
>.|TRBV29-1|many|TRBJ1-1
CSVEDPGTADTEAFF
TGCAGCGTTGAAGACCCCGGGACCGCCGACACTGAAGCTTTCTTT
>.|TRBV20-1|few|TRBJ2-5
CSANRAEGETQYF
TGCAGTGCGAACCGGGCCGAAGGGGAGACCCAGTACTTC
>TRBD1|TRBV6-5|.|TRBJ2-3
CASSSSAAGGSDTQYF
TGTGCCAGCAGTTCCTCTGCCGCAGGGGGTTCGGATACGCAGTATTTT
>.|TRBV30|few|TRBJ1-1
CAWSVEQLNTEAFF
TGTGCCTGGAGTGTAGAGCAGCTGAACACTGAAGCTTTCTTT
>.|TRBV6-5|.|TRBJ1-3
CASSYYPTDFSGNTIYF
TGTGCCAGCAGTTACTACCCGACGGACTTCTCTGGAAACACCATATATTTT
>.|TRBV27|.|TRBJ1-5
CASSSRDGPSQPQHF
TGTGCCAGCAGTTCCCGGGACGGTCCATCTCAGCCCCAGCATTTT
>TRBD1|TRBV6-9|.|TRBJ1-6
CASSYSDRGSPLHF
TGTGCCAGCAGTTACTCCGACAGGGGATCACCCCTCCACTTT
>TRBD1|TRBV10-3|.|TRBJ2-1
CAISGTGGYEQFF
TGTGCCATCAGCGGGACAGGGGGCTATGAGCAGTTCTTC
>.|TRBV15|.|TRBJ1-1
CATSAPVDDNTEAFF
TGTGCCACCAGCGCGCCTGTGGATGATAACACTGAAGCTTTCTTT
>.|TRBV4-1|many|TRBJ2-2
CASSQGLFGWNTGELFF
TGCGCCAGCAGCCAAGGCCTATTCGGGTGGAACACCGGGGAGCTGTTTTTT
>.|TRBV6-1|.|TRBJ1-5
CASRRDIPYSNQPQHF
TGTGCCAGCAGGAGGGACATCCCCTATAGCAATCAGCCCCAGCATTTT
>.|TRBV7-2|.|TRBJ2-3
CASSLAGRGTDTQYF
TGTGCCAGCAGCTTAGCGGGTAGGGGCACAGATACGCAGTATTTT
>.|TRBV29-1|many|TRBJ2-5
CSVEQETQYF
TGCAGCGTTGAACAAGAGACCCAGTACTTC
>.|TRBV6-1|many|TRBJ2-5
CASSDARTGFISPQYF
TGTGCCAGCAGTGATGCGAGGACCGGATTTATCAGTCCCCAGTACTTC
>.|TRBV12-3/TRBV12-4|few|TRBJ2-3
CASSLWGDTQYF
TGTGCCAGCAGTTTATGGGGAGATACGCAGTATTTT
>.|TRBV28|many|TRBJ1-5
CAHSGISNQPQHF
TGTGCCCACTCAGGGATTAGCAATCAGCCCCAGCATTTT
>.|TRBV30|few|TRBJ2-7
CAWRGSGGHYEQYF
TGTGCCTGGAGGGGGTCAGGTGGACACTACGAGCAGTACTTC
>.|TRBV7-9|.|TRBJ1-3
CASSSEGYSGNTIYF
TGTGCCAGCAGCTCTGAGGGGTACTCTGGAAACACCATATATTTT
>.|TRBV20-1|few|TRBJ2-7
CSANHRDPRYEQYF
TGCAGTGCTAACCACCGGGACCCTCGCTACGAGCAGTACTTC
>.|TRBV7-9|few|TRBJ2-7
CASSLVSDPIGTYEQYF
TGTGCCAGCAGCTTAGTTTCGGACCCTATAGGGACCTACGAGCAGTACTTC